Included here is one TCR beta chain sequence, with context. The antigen remains unidentified. The source of the sample is a study of T cell repertoires in cytomegalovirus infection. Whole-study context: Signatures in public TCR beta sequences pointed to both CMV infection and matching HLA type. Broader study findings: Based on cumulative public TCR beta family frequency, carriers of CMV plus the relevant HLA were identified. The ex vivo response was dominated by HLA-C-restricted CMV-specific TCR beta clonotypes.

CDR1 is SGHAT, CDR2 FQDESV, per germline (reference sequence). This CDR3 has 14 amino acids. Trimming cost V 3 bases and J 1 base, with 9 bases left between them. TCRdb processed the reads anew with MiXCR; each CDR3 protein has one entry. The sample lists about 400,000 distinct CDR3 sequences; about a sixth were seen once. The sequenced sample was PBMCs. This TCR derives from a human donor in good health (CMV status not recorded). Some clones in this sample may be carry-over from other donors' samples. The genes are TRBV11-1 and TRBJ1-1; D unclear. The CDR3 reads CASSFWGENTEAFF. In DNA form, the CDR3 reads TGTGCCAGCAGCTTTTGGGGAGAGAACACTGAAGCTTTCTTT.